The clone carrying this T cell receptor beta chain showed up just a few times. The junction departs from germline at one end; a sequencing error may be responsible. The study excluded patients with other autoimmune diseases, uncontrolled infections, pregnancy or lactation. Reliance was placed on clinical symptoms, serum thyroxine, TRAb, thyroid ultrasound and orbital computed tomography for diagnosis. The data belong to a study of Graves' ophthalmopathy and Graves' hyperthyroidism. The overall study: Ophthalmopathy absent within 18 months of follow-up marked hyperthyroidism as stable.

Amplified TCR beta CDR3 regions were obtained using RNA transcripts as template. The authors performed first-round RT-PCR with HTBI primers and then a second-round multiplex PCR. MiXCR, run by TCRdb on the multiplex PCR reads, gives a single entry per CDR3 protein. The table has about 1.2 million distinct CDR3 sequences, roughly two fifths seen once. This receptor was identified in an adult man with Graves' hyperthyroidism. The sample consisted of peripheral blood or thyroid tissue (not recorded which).

CDR3 in amino acids: CASSQDDLTGTSLETQYF. The CDR3 DNA sequence: TGCGCCAGCAGCCAAGATGATTTGACCGGGACTAGCTTAGAGACCCAGTACTTC. The J gene is TRBJ2-5, the V gene TRBV7-8, with 9 bases fitting TRBD2. The CDR3 runs 18 residues. CDR1 and CDR2 (germline): SGHVS, FQNEAQ.